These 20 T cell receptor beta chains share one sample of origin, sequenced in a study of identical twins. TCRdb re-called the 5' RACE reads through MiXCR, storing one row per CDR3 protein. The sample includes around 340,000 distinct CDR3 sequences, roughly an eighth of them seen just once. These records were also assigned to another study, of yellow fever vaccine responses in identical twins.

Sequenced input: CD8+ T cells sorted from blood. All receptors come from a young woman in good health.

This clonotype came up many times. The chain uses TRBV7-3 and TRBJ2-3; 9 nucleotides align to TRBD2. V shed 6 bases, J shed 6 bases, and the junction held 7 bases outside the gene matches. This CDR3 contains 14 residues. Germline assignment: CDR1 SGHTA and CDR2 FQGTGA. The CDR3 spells CASSLSGSGDTQYF. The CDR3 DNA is TGTGCCAGCAGTCTTAGCGGGAGTGGGGATACGCAGTATTTT. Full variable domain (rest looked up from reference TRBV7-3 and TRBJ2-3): GAGVSQTPSNKVTEKGKYVELRCDPISGHTALYWYRQSLGQGPEFLIYFQGTGAADDSGLPNDRFFAVRPEGSVSTLKIQRTERGDSAVYLCASSLSGSGDTQYFGPGTRLTVL.

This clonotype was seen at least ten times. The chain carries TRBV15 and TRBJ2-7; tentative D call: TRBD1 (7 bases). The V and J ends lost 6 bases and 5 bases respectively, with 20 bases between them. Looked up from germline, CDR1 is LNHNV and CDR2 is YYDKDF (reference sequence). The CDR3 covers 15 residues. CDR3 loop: CATSPERRGLNEQYF. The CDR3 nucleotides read TGTGCCACCAGTCCCGAACGGAGGGGGCTCAACGAGCAGTACTTC.

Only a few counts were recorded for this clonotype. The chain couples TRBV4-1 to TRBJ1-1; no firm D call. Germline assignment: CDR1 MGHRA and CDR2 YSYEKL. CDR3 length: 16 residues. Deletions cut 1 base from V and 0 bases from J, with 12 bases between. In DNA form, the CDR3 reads TGCGCCAGCAGCCAAGCCGACCGGTTCATGAACACTGAAGCTTTCTTT. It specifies CASSQADRFMNTEAFF.

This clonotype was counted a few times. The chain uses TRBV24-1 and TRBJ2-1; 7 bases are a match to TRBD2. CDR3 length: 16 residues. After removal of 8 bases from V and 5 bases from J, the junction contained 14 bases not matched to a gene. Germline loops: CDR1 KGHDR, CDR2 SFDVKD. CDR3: CATIKRRLAEDNEQFF. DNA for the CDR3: TGTGCCACCATCAAAAGGCGGCTAGCGGAAGACAATGAGCAGTTCTTC.

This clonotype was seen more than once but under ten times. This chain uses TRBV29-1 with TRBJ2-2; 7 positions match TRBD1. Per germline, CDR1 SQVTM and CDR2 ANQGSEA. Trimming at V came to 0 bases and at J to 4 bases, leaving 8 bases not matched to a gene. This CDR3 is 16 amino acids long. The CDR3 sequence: CSVEDRGTETTGELFF. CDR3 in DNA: TGCAGCGTTGAAGATAGGGGGACAGAGACCACCGGGGAGCTGTTTTTT.

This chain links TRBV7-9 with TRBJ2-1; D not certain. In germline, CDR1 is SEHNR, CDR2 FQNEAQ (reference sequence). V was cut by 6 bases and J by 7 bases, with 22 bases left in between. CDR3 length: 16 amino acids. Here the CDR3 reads CASSSVYAPRWNEQFF. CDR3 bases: TGTGCCAGCAGTTCCGTATATGCCCCGCGATGGAATGAGCAGTTCTTC.

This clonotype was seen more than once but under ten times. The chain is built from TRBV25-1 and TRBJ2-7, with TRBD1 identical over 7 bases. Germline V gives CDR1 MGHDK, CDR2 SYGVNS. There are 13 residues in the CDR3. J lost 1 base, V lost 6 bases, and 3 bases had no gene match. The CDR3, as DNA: TGTGCCAGCAGACCGGGACAGTCCTACGAGCAGTACTTC. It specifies CASRPGQSYEQYF.

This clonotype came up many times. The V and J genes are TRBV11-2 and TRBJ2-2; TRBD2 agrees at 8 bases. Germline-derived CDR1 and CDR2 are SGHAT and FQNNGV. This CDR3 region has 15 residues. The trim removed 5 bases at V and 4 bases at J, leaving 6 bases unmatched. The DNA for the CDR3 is TGTGCCAGCAGCCCGGGGGGGATTGGCACCGGGGAGCTGTTTTTT. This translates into CASSPGGIGTGELFF.

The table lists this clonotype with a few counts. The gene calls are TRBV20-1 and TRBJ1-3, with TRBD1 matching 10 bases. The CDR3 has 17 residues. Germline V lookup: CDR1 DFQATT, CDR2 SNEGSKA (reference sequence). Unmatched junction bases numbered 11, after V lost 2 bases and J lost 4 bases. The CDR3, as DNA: TGCAGTGCTAGATCTTACAGTGAGACAGGGGGCGGAAACACCATATATTTT. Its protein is CSARSYSETGGGNTIYF.

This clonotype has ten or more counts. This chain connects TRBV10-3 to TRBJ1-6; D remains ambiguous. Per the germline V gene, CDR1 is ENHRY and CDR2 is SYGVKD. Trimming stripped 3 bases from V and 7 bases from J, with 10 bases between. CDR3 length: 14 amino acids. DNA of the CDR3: TGTGCCATCAGTGAATGGCAGATAAATTCACCCCTCCACTTT. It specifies CAISEWQINSPLHF.

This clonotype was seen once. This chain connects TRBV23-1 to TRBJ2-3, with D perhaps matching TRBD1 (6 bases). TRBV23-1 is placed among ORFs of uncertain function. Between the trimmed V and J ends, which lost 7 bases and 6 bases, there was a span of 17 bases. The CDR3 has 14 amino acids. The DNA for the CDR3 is TGCGCCAGCACCCCTACAGGGTTGAAGGATACGCAGTATTTT. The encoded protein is CASTPTGLKDTQYF.

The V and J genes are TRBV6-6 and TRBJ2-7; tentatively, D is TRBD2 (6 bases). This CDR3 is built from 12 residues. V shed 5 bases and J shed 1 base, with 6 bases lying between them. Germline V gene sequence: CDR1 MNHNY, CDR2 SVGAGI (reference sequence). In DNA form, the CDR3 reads TGTGCCAGCAGTGGGAGGTCCTACGAGCAGTACTTC. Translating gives CASSGRSYEQYF.

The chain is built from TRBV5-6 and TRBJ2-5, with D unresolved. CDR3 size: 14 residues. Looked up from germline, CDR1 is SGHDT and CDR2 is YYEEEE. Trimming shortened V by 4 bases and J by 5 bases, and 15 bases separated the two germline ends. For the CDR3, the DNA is TGTGCCAGCAGCCCCGGGCGACGGGCGGAGACCCAGTACTTC. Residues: CASSPGRRAETQYF.

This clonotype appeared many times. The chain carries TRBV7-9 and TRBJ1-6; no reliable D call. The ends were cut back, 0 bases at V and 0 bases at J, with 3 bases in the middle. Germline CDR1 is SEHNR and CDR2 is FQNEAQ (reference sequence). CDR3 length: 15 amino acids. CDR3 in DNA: TGTGCCAGCAGCTTAGCCAGCTCCTATAATTCACCCCTCCACTTT. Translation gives CASSLASSYNSPLHF.

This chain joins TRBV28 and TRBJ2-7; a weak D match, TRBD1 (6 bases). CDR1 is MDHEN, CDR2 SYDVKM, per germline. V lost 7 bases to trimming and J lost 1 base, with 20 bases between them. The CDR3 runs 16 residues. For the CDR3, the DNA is TGTGCCAGCACCTGGGGGCCACGGACGGTATCCTACGAGCAGTACTTC. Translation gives CASTWGPRTVSYEQYF.

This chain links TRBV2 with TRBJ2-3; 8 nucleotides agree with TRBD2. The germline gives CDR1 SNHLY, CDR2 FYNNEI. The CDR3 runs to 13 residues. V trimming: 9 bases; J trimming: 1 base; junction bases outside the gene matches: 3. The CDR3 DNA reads TGTGCCAGTTTAGCGGGACGCACAGATACGCAGTATTTT. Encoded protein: CASLAGRTDTQYF.

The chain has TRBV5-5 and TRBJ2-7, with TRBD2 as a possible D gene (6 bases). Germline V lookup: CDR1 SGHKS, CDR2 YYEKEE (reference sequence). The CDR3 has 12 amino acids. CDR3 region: CAISSGVYEQYV. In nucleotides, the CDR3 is TGTGCCATCAGCTCGGGGGTCTACGAGCAGTACGTC.

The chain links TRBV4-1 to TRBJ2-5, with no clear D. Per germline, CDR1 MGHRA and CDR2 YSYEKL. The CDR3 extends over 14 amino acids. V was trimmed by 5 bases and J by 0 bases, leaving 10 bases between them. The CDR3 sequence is CASSYGQNQETQYF. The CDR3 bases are TGCGCCAGCAGCTACGGCCAGAACCAAGAGACCCAGTACTTC.

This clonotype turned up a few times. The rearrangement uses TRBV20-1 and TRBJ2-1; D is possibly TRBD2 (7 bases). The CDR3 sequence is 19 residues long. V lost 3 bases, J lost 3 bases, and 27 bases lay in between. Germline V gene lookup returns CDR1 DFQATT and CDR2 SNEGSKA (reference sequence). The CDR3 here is CSASSSDLGGLVGYNEQFF. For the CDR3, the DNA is TGCAGTGCTAGTAGTAGCGACTTGGGGGGGCTGGTGGGCTACAATGAGCAGTTCTTC.

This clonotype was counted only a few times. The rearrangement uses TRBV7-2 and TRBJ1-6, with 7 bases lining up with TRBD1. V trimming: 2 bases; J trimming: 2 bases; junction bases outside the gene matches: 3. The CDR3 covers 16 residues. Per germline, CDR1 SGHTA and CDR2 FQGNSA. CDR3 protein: CASSLSDRAYNSPLHF. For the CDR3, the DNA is TGTGCCAGCAGCTTATCAGACAGGGCCTATAATTCACCCCTCCACTTT.